The sequence of this T cell receptor (beta chain) was determined in a study of blood T cell repertoires in COVID-19. The overall study: PBMCs, B-cell-depleted T cells, or T cells were the source of the cDNA or gDNA that made up the material.

The method was immunoSEQ multiplex PCR; TCRdb's version includes in-frame clones alone and lacks a portion of them. Altogether a few hundred thousand clones are present, around 87% being singletons, with the ten largest covering approximately 1.9%. The germline gives CDR1 KGHSH, CDR2 LQKENI. The CDR3 runs 15 residues. Trimming took 4 bases from V and 4 from J; bases not matched to a gene: 8. The TCR originated in a man between 40 and 49 years old in a cohort exposed to, infected with or recovered from COVID-19 (not recorded which). Sequenced sample: PBMCs or T cells enriched from blood (not recorded which). The chain employs TRBV18 and TRBJ2-3; the match to TRBD2 covers 7 bases. CDR3 DNA sequence: TGTGCCAGCTCACGTCAGACTAGCTCCTCAGATACGCAGTATTTT. Encoded protein: CASSRQTSSSDTQYF.